The rows below give T cell receptor beta chains drawn from one sample of a study of cytomegalovirus exposure and HLA in healthy donors. The table came from immunoSEQ multiplex PCR; TCRdb's copy has only in-frame clones and leaves some out. The table has some 200,000 clones, more than 75% seen once; the top ten hold about 0.78%. The sequenced sample was PBMCs. The source of these receptors is a woman aged 18 to 35 in good health and CMV-seronegative. CDR3s include the opening cysteine and the closing phenylalanine or tryptophan. Each record gives: V gene, D gene, J gene, clone size, CDR3 DNA, CDR3 protein. D genes are given only for firm matches. Clone size is given for some rows only: seen once, a few or many times, or a class if the clone is expanded.

v_call: TRBV19
d_call: TRBD1
j_call: TRBJ1-5
clone_size: few
cdr3_nt: TGTGCCAGTGAATACCTTAGGGGACAGGGAACCGACGGGCCCCAGCATTTT
cdr3_aa: CASEYLRGQGTDGPQHF

v_call: TRBV10-3
d_call: NA
j_call: TRBJ2-7
clone_size: NA
cdr3_nt: TGTGCCATTCGAGAGGAGGCCAACGAGCAGTACTTC
cdr3_aa: CAIREEANEQYF

v_call: TRBV5-1
d_call: NA
j_call: TRBJ2-3
clone_size: NA
cdr3_nt: TGCGCCAGCAGCTTGGCCGGCGGGACCGATACGCAGTATTTT
cdr3_aa: CASSLAGGTDTQYF

v_call: TRBV27
d_call: NA
j_call: TRBJ1-1
clone_size: NA
cdr3_nt: TGTGCCAGCAGTTTATCGATTACAGTTCTGAACACTGAAGCTTTCTTT
cdr3_aa: CASSLSITVLNTEAFF

v_call: TRBV19
d_call: NA
j_call: TRBJ1-5
clone_size: NA
cdr3_nt: TGTGCCAGTAGTATGAGGGATTCCAATCAGCCCCAGCATTTT
cdr3_aa: CASSMRDSNQPQHF

v_call: TRBV7-6
d_call: NA
j_call: TRBJ1-2
clone_size: NA
cdr3_nt: TGTGCCAGCAGCTTAGGGTGGGGAGGGCAGAACTATGGCTACACCTTC
cdr3_aa: CASSLGWGGQNYGYTF

v_call: TRBV29-1
d_call: TRBD1
j_call: TRBJ1-2
clone_size: NA
cdr3_nt: TGCAGCGTGGCGGGACAGGGTACGAGCACCTTC
cdr3_aa: CSVAGQGTSTF

v_call: TRBV12-5
d_call: NA
j_call: TRBJ2-3
clone_size: few
cdr3_nt: TGTGCTACCTCCACGGGTTCCACAGATACGCAGTATTTT
cdr3_aa: CATSTGSTDTQYF

v_call: TRBV7-9
d_call: TRBD2
j_call: TRBJ2-1
clone_size: NA
cdr3_nt: TGTGCCAGCAGCTTACAGGGAGGGGCCTACAATGAGCAGTTCTTC
cdr3_aa: CASSLQGGAYNEQFF

v_call: TRBV5-6
d_call: NA
j_call: TRBJ1-1
clone_size: NA
cdr3_nt: TGTGCCAGCAGCTTGAGGGGTGAAGCTTTCTTT
cdr3_aa: CASSLRGEAFF

v_call: TRBV29-1
d_call: TRBD1
j_call: TRBJ2-1
clone_size: few
cdr3_nt: TGCAGCGTTGAAGATTGGGACAGAGGGGGTGAGCAGTTCTTC
cdr3_aa: CSVEDWDRGGEQFF

v_call: TRBV19
d_call: NA
j_call: TRBJ1-2
clone_size: NA
cdr3_nt: TGTGCCAGTACCGCAGTTGCCTATGGCTACACCTTC
cdr3_aa: CASTAVAYGYTF

v_call: TRBV11-2
d_call: TRBD1
j_call: TRBJ2-4
clone_size: once
cdr3_nt: TGTGCCAGCAGCTTAGTTCTTGCAGGGACAGGCAAAAACATTCAGTACTTC
cdr3_aa: CASSLVLAGTGKNIQYF

v_call: TRBV9
d_call: NA
j_call: TRBJ1-2
clone_size: NA
cdr3_nt: TGTGCCAGCAGCGTAGATAGCAGCCCATTCTATGGCTACACCTTC
cdr3_aa: CASSVDSSPFYGYTF

v_call: TRBV6-5
d_call: NA
j_call: TRBJ1-1
clone_size: NA
cdr3_nt: TGTGCCAGCAGTTCTACAGCATCAAACACTGAAGCTTTCTTT
cdr3_aa: CASSSTASNTEAFF

v_call: TRBV27
d_call: NA
j_call: TRBJ2-7
clone_size: NA
cdr3_nt: TGTGCCAGCAGTTTAGACAGGTACGAGCAGTACTTC
cdr3_aa: CASSLDRYEQYF

v_call: TRBV27
d_call: NA
j_call: TRBJ2-1
clone_size: NA
cdr3_nt: TGTGCCAGCAGTTTACCGGGAAATGAGCAGTTCTTC
cdr3_aa: CASSLPGNEQFF

v_call: TRBV15
d_call: TRBD2
j_call: TRBJ2-1
clone_size: NA
cdr3_nt: TGTGCCACCAGCAGAGAACGTGGGAGGGTTACGGATGAGCAGTTCTTC
cdr3_aa: CATSRERGRVTDEQFF

v_call: TRBV5-4
d_call: NA
j_call: TRBJ1-2
clone_size: NA
cdr3_nt: TGTGCCAGCAGCTTATTGGTCGGCTATGGCTACACCTTC
cdr3_aa: CASSLLVGYGYTF

v_call: TRBV18
d_call: NA
j_call: TRBJ1-6
clone_size: NA
cdr3_nt: TGTGCCAGCTCACTCACGGGGGACAATTCACCCCTCCACTTT
cdr3_aa: CASSLTGDNSPLHF

v_call: TRBV6-5
d_call: NA
j_call: TRBJ2-7
clone_size: NA
cdr3_nt: TGTGCCAGCAGACAGGGAACGGGCGAGCAGTACTTC
cdr3_aa: CASRQGTGEQYF

v_call: TRBV14
d_call: TRBD2
j_call: TRBJ2-2
clone_size: NA
cdr3_nt: TGTGCCAGCAGCCAAATTAGCGGGAGTAGCATAGCCGGGGAGCTGTTTTTT
cdr3_aa: CASSQISGSSIAGELFF

v_call: TRBV15
d_call: NA
j_call: TRBJ1-4
clone_size: once
cdr3_nt: TGTGCCACCAGCAGAGTCGGATTTCGGGGAGATAATGAAAAACTGTTTTTT
cdr3_aa: CATSRVGFRGDNEKLFF

v_call: TRBV5-1
d_call: NA
j_call: TRBJ2-3
clone_size: NA
cdr3_nt: TGCGCCAGCAGCTTCTCCGAGACAGATACGCAGTATTTT
cdr3_aa: CASSFSETDTQYF

v_call: TRBV21-1
d_call: NA
j_call: TRBJ1-5
clone_size: few
cdr3_nt: TGTGCCAGCAGCAAAGGGACAGGGATTAGCAATCAGCCCCAGCATTTT
cdr3_aa: CASSKGTGISNQPQHF

v_call: TRBV19
d_call: TRBD1
j_call: TRBJ1-4
clone_size: NA
cdr3_nt: TGTGCCAGTAGTATTGGGGGACAGGGGGCGCCTGAAAAACTGTTTTTT
cdr3_aa: CASSIGGQGAPEKLFF

v_call: TRBV19
d_call: TRBD2
j_call: TRBJ2-3
clone_size: NA
cdr3_nt: TGTGCCAGTAGACTAGCGGGAGGGCCAAGATCAGATACGCAGTATTTT
cdr3_aa: CASRLAGGPRSDTQYF

v_call: TRBV28
d_call: NA
j_call: TRBJ2-7
clone_size: once
cdr3_nt: TGTGCCAGCAGTTTATTTGCGGGCACCTACGAGCAGTACTTC
cdr3_aa: CASSLFAGTYEQYF

v_call: TRBV9
d_call: NA
j_call: TRBJ1-2
clone_size: NA
cdr3_nt: TGTGCCAGCAGCGCCGCGGGGAGAGGCTACACCTTC
cdr3_aa: CASSAAGRGYTF

v_call: TRBV6-1
d_call: NA
j_call: TRBJ2-1
clone_size: NA
cdr3_nt: TGTGCCAGCACTCAGGGCTACTCCTACAATGAGCAGTTCTTC
cdr3_aa: CASTQGYSYNEQFF

v_call: TRBV18
d_call: NA
j_call: TRBJ1-1
clone_size: NA
cdr3_nt: TGTGCCAGCTCACCGGTGACACCGAACACTGAAGCTTTCTTT
cdr3_aa: CASSPVTPNTEAFF

v_call: TRBV27
d_call: NA
j_call: TRBJ2-1
clone_size: NA
cdr3_nt: TGTGCCAGCAGTTTACTCGGGAGAGGAAATGAGCAGTTCTTC
cdr3_aa: CASSLLGRGNEQFF

v_call: TRBV11-3
d_call: NA
j_call: TRBJ2-7
clone_size: NA
cdr3_nt: TGTGCCAGCAGCCTCTCGGGGACATCCTACGAGCAGTACTTC
cdr3_aa: CASSLSGTSYEQYF

v_call: TRBV5-5
d_call: NA
j_call: TRBJ1-4
clone_size: NA
cdr3_nt: TGTGCCAGCAGCTTGTCGCCAGGGCAAGCAACTAATGAAAAACTGTTTTTT
cdr3_aa: CASSLSPGQATNEKLFF

v_call: TRBV2
d_call: TRBD2
j_call: TRBJ2-1
clone_size: NA
cdr3_nt: TGTGCCAGCAGTGGGTCCCCGACTAGCGGTTACAATGAGCAGTTCTTC
cdr3_aa: CASSGSPTSGYNEQFF

v_call: TRBV25-1
d_call: NA
j_call: TRBJ2-1
clone_size: few
cdr3_nt: TGTGCCACCTCAAGTAGAGTTTCCCTCAATGAGCAGTTCTTC
cdr3_aa: CATSSRVSLNEQFF

v_call: TRBV20-1
d_call: NA
j_call: TRBJ1-2
clone_size: few
cdr3_nt: TGCAGTGCTAGAGACTTAGATGGCTACACCTTC
cdr3_aa: CSARDLDGYTF